This T cell receptor (beta chain) was profiled in a study of T cells in Graves' hyperthyroidism and ophthalmopathy. This clonotype was recorded a few times. Researchers amplified the TCR beta CDR3 regions from RNA transcripts. First-round RT-PCR of the TCR CDR3 relied on the HTBI primer set. TCRdb ran MiXCR on the multiplex PCR reads and lists one entry per CDR3 protein. The sample lists around 300,000 distinct CDR3 sequences, roughly 14% occurring once. The CDR3 runs 12 residues. Germline V gives CDR1 LNHNV, CDR2 YYDKDF (reference sequence). The germline V and J ends were trimmed by 0 bases and 2 bases, with 1 base remaining between them.

This rearrangement joins TRBV15 to TRBJ1-2; D is unresolved. Specimen: blood. The receptor was derived from a woman in her 30s with Graves' hyperthyroidism that later progressed to Graves' ophthalmopathy. This CDR3 is CATSRENYGYTF. For the CDR3, the DNA is TGTGCCACCAGCAGAGAGAACTATGGCTACACCTTC.